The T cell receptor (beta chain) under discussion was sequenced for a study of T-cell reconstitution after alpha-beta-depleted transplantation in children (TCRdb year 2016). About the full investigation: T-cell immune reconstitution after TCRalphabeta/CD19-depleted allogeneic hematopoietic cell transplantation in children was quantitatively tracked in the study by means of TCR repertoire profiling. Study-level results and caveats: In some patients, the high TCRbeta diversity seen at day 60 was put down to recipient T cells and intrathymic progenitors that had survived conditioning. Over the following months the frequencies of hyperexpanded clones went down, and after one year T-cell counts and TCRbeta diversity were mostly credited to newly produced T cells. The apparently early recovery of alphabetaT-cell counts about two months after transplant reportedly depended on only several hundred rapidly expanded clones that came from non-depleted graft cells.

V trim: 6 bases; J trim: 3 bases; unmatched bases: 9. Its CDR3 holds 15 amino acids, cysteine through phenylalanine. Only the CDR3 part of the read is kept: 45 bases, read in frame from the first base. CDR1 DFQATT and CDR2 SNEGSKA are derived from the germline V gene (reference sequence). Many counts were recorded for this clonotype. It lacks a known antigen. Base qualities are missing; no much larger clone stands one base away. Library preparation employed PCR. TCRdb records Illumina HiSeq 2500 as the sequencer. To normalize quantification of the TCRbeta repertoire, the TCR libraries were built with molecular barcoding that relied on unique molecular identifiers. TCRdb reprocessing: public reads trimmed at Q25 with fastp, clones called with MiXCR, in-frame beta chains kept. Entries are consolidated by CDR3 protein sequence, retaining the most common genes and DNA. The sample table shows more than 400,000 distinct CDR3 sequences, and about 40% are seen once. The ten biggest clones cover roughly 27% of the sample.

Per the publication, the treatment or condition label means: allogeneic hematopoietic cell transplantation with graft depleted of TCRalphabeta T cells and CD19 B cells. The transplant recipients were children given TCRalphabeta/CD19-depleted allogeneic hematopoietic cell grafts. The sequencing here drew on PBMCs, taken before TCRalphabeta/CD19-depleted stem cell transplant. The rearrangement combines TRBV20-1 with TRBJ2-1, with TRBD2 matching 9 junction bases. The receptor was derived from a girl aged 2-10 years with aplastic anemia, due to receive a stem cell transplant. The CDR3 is CSASLGSGSYNEQFF. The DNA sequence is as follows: TGCAGTGCCAGTCTAGGTAGCGGGAGCTACAATGAGCAGTTCTTC.